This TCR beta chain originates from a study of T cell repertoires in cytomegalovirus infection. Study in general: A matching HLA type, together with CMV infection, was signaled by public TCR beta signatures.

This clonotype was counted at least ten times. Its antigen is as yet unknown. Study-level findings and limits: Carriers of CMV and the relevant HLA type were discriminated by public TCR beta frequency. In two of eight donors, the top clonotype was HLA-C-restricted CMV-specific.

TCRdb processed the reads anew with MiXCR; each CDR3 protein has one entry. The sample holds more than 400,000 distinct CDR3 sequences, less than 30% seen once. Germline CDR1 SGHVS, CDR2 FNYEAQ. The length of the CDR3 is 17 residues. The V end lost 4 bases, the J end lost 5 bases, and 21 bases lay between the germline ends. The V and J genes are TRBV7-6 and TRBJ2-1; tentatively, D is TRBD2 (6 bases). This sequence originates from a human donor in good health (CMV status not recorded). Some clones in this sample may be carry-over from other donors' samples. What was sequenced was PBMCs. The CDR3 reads CASSSSFSGRLDNEQFF. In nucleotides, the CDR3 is TGTGCCAGCAGCTCTTCCTTTTCGGGGAGGTTGGACAATGAGCAGTTCTTC.